This is a list of T cell receptor beta chains from one sample in a study of cytomegalovirus exposure and HLA in healthy donors. Assay: immunoSEQ multiplex PCR; the TCRdb copy retains only in-frame clones and omits some. The data show around 150,000 clones, with roughly 76% seen just once and roughly an eighth held by the top ten. Sequenced sample: PBMCs. The receptors were sampled from a woman aged 45-65 years in good health and CMV-seronegative. CDR3s include the opening cysteine and the closing phenylalanine or tryptophan. D genes are given only for firm matches. Clone sizes are given selectively: once, few, many, or a class where the clone is expanded.

d_call	clone_size	v_call	j_call	cdr3_aa	cdr3_nt
-	-	TRBV7-2	TRBJ1-3	CASSLAGSGNTIYF	TGTGCCAGCAGCTTAGCCGGCTCTGGAAACACCATATATTTT
TRBD2	-	TRBV7-9	TRBJ2-7	CASSSEGGDEQYF	TGTGCCAGCAGCTCTGAGGGAGGGGACGAGCAGTACTTC
-	-	TRBV6-4	TRBJ2-2	CASSEEGANTGELFF	TGTGCCAGCAGTGAGGAGGGTGCGAACACCGGGGAGCTGTTTTTT
-	once	TRBV28	TRBJ1-2	CASSLRGLKGGGYTF	TGTGCCAGCAGTTTAAGAGGCTTGAAGGGAGGAGGCTACACCTTC
TRBD1	-	TRBV9	TRBJ2-5	CASSVGDRGRRQETQYF	TGTGCCAGCAGCGTAGGTGACAGGGGGAGGAGACAAGAGACCCAGTACTTC
TRBD2	-	TRBV10-2	TRBJ2-7	CASSESRGSGSRNEQYF	TGCGCCAGCAGTGAGTCGAGGGGTAGCGGGAGTAGGAACGAGCAGTACTTC
-	-	TRBV28	TRBJ1-5	CASSFSGTAQPQHF	TGTGCCAGCAGTTTTTCGGGTACGGCTCAGCCCCAGCATTTT
TRBD1	medium-sized	TRBV5-6	TRBJ2-7	CASSSGQGGYEQYF	TGTGCCAGCAGCTCAGGACAGGGAGGCTACGAGCAGTACTTC
TRBD2	-	TRBV7-6	TRBJ2-3	CASSELAGVGDTQYF	TGTGCCAGCAGCGAACTAGCGGGAGTCGGAGATACGCAGTATTTT
TRBD1	-	TRBV7-2	TRBJ2-3	CASSSRGDTQYF	TGTGCCAGCAGCTCCAGGGGGGATACGCAGTATTTT
-	-	TRBV6-6	TRBJ1-2	CASSYYGENYGYTF	TGTGCCAGCAGTTACTACGGAGAAAACTATGGCTACACCTTC
-	-	TRBV10-3	TRBJ1-1	CAISHPREGDTEAFF	TGTGCCATCAGTCACCCCAGGGAAGGGGACACTGAAGCTTTCTTT
TRBD1	-	TRBV11-2	TRBJ1-4	CASSSDRVFEKLFF	TGTGCCAGCAGCTCAGACAGGGTTTTCGAAAAACTGTTTTTT
TRBD1	-	TRBV9	TRBJ1-2	CASSSRDRSGYTF	TGTGCCAGCAGCTCCCGGGACAGAAGTGGCTACACCTTC
TRBD1	-	TRBV28	TRBJ2-7	CASTYSTGGGSGYEQYF	TGTGCCAGCACCTACTCCACAGGGGGCGGTTCAGGCTACGAGCAGTACTTC
-	few	TRBV19	TRBJ1-1	CASSPDRLYEAFF	TGTGCCAGTAGCCCCGACAGGCTCTATGAAGCTTTCTTT
-	few	TRBV5-4	TRBJ1-1	CASTYIPGTEAFF	TGTGCCAGCACCTATATCCCGGGGACTGAAGCTTTCTTT
TRBD2	-	TRBV4-3	TRBJ2-3	CASSQGPLAASTDTQYF	TGCGCCAGCAGCCAAGGGCCCCTAGCGGCTAGCACAGATACGCAGTATTTT
-	once	TRBV6-5	TRBJ1-1	CASRRQLNTEAFF	TGTGCCAGTCGGAGGCAATTGAACACTGAAGCTTTCTTT
TRBD2	-	TRBV27	TRBJ2-2	CASSVQGGTGELFF	TGTGCCAGCAGCGTCCAGGGAGGGACCGGGGAGCTGTTTTTT
-	-	TRBV19	TRBJ2-1	CASSIPLNLPYNEQFF	TGTGCCAGTAGTATCCCCCTTAACTTACCGTACAATGAGCAGTTCTTC
TRBD1	-	TRBV28	TRBJ1-5	CASTPARDRRNQPQHF	TGTGCCAGCACCCCCGCCCGGGACAGACGCAATCAGCCCCAGCATTTT
TRBD1	-	TRBV19	TRBJ1-4	CASSPRGHRKEKLFF	TGTGCCAGTAGCCCTAGGGGGCATCGAAAGGAAAAACTGTTTTTT
TRBD2	once	TRBV15	TRBJ2-2	CATSRVGLAGAGELFF	TGTGCCACCAGCAGAGTGGGGCTAGCGGGAGCCGGGGAGCTGTTTTTT
-	-	TRBV11-1	TRBJ2-7	CASSRTEYEQYF	TGTGCCAGCAGCCGGACAGAATACGAGCAGTACTTC
TRBD2	-	TRBV19	TRBJ2-5	CASSIRRGGIGETQYF	TGTGCCAGTAGTATCAGGCGGGGGGGCATTGGGGAGACCCAGTACTTC
-	few	TRBV28	TRBJ1-3	CASSSGSKGNTIYF	TGTGCCAGCAGTTCAGGCTCGAAAGGAAACACCATATATTTT
-	-	TRBV28	TRBJ1-2	CASSLNTVYGYTF	TGTGCCAGCAGTTTGAACACCGTCTATGGCTACACCTTC
-	-	TRBV6-5	TRBJ1-6	CASSYSKGGFSPLHF	TGTGCCAGCAGTTACTCCAAAGGGGGTTTTTCACCCCTCCACTTT
TRBD1	-	TRBV30	TRBJ1-2	CAWRTGGDYGYTF	TGTGCCTGGAGAACAGGGGGCGACTATGGCTACACCTTC
TRBD1	-	TRBV10-3	TRBJ1-1	CAISESDRVYTEAFF	TGTGCCATCAGTGAGTCAGACAGGGTATACACTGAAGCTTTCTTT
-	-	TRBV6-5	TRBJ2-1	CASSLQGVTVYNEQFF	TGTGCCAGCAGTTTACAAGGAGTAACTGTATACAATGAGCAGTTCTTC
TRBD2	-	TRBV18	TRBJ2-5	CASSREATQYF	TGTGCCAGCTCCCGGGAGGCGACCCAGTACTTC
-	-	TRBV5-1	TRBJ2-3	CASQTGEVTDTQYF	TGCGCCAGCCAAACGGGAGAGGTCACAGATACGCAGTATTTT
-	-	TRBV28	TRBJ1-1	CASSLNIAEAFF	TGTGCCAGCAGTCTTAATATAGCTGAAGCTTTCTTT
-	-	TRBV7-2	TRBJ1-1	CASSFRGNTEAFF	TGTGCCAGCAGCTTCCGCGGGAACACTGAAGCTTTCTTT
-	-	TRBV9	TRBJ1-1	CASTQGGNTEAFF	TGTGCCAGCACCCAAGGAGGGAACACTGAAGCTTTCTTT